This TCR beta chain comes out of a study of OX40 agonist ivuxolimab in advanced cancers. The CDR3 loop spans 17 amino acids. The germline V gene encodes CDR1 GTSNPN and CDR2 SVGIG (reference sequence). The V end was cut by 0 bases, the J end by 1 base, with 18 bases between. Libraries were prepared by immunoSEQ multiplex PCR; TCRdb keeps only in-frame clonotypes and omits some of them. The table lists around 50,000 clones, 83% of them singletons. Study observations and caveats: Undetermined was the antigen specificity of the expanded peripheral T cells.

Notes on this clone: The antigen is unknown.

The clonotype comes from an adult with an advanced solid tumor such as melanoma, head and neck, liver or kidney cancer. The material was CD4+ or CD8+ T cells sorted from blood, obtained in a trial of the OX40 agonist ivuxolimab. The rearrangement links TRBV30 to TRBJ1-1; possible D gene TRBD1, 6 bases. The CDR3 here is CAWSVRLRGPSNTEAFF. CDR3 in DNA: TGTGCCTGGAGTGTACGTTTGCGGGGGCCCTCGAACACTGAAGCTTTCTTT.